The 6 T cell receptor beta chains in this list originate from one sample, sequenced in a study of early T cells in non-severe SARS-CoV-2 infection (dated by TCRdb to 2020 to 2022). The library was generated by 5' RACE. Sequenced on a NextSeq 500. The public reads were quality trimmed at Q25 with fastp and then assembled into clones with MiXCR by TCRdb, keeping productive beta chains. CDR3 protein sequences are deduplicated, and each keeps its most common genes and DNA. The sample includes under 85,000 distinct CDR3 sequences, with 9% to 14% observed a single time. Jointly, the top ten make up about 2.7% of the sample. The sample taken for sequencing was whole blood. Receptors were obtained from an adult who was a healthcare worker with PCR-confirmed SARS-CoV-2 infection or an uninfected control (not recorded which).

This clonotype was observed many times. V usage is TRBV5-5 and J usage is TRBJ2-3, with TRBD1 identical over 9 bases. CDR1 is SGHKS, CDR2 YYEKEE, per germline (reference sequence). Germline trimming cut 4 bases from V and 5 bases from J; bases unmatched to any gene: 5. This CDR3 has 14 amino acids. The CDR3 is CASSRTGVGDTQYF. Written as DNA, the CDR3 is TGTGCCAGCAGCCGGACAGGGGTAGGAGATACGCAGTATTTT.

Only a few counts were recorded for this clonotype. The chain is built from TRBV11-3 and TRBJ1-1, with D uncertain. This CDR3 region has 11 residues. The germline V gene has CDR1 SGHNT and CDR2 YENEEA. Trimming pared 4 bases from V and 8 bases from J, leaving 8 bases between. DNA of the CDR3: TGTGCCAGCAGCTCACAATGGGAAGCTTTCTTT. Translated: CASSSQWEAFF. Full variable domain (remainder filled in from reference TRBV11-3 and TRBJ1-1): EAGVVQSPRYKIIEKKQPVAFWCNPISGHNTLYWYLQNLGQGPELLIRYENEEAVDDSQLPKDRFSAERLKGVDSTLKIQPAELGDSAVYLCASSSQWEAFFGQGTRLTVV.

The chain combines TRBV6-5 with TRBJ1-4; 7 nucleotides agree with TRBD1. CDR1 MNHEY and CDR2 SVGAGI come from the germline V gene. This CDR3 region has 14 residues. J gave up 2 bases and V 9 bases, and 6 bases lay outside the gene matches. Here the CDR3 reads CASRGTVTNEKLFF. The DNA for the CDR3 is TGTGCCAGTAGAGGGACAGTGACTAATGAAAAACTGTTTTTT.

This clonotype was seen many times. V gene TRBV20-1 combines with J gene TRBJ2-7; D is possibly TRBD2 (6 bases). CDR1 is DFQATT and CDR2 is SNEGSKA in the germline V gene (reference sequence). V was pared by 5 bases and J by 4 bases, with 18 bases between. The CDR3 sequence is 14 residues long. CDR3: CSAQRLPGEYEQYF. The CDR3 nucleotides are TGCAGTGCTCAGAGACTCCCGGGGGAGTACGAGCAGTACTTC.

The table lists this clonotype with a few counts. This chain joins TRBV7-3 and TRBJ2-3; TRBD2 aligns across 10 bases. The V segment lost 0 bases and the J segment 0 bases; nucleotides outside the gene matches: 9. This CDR3 has 19 residues. Germline values: CDR1 SGHTA, CDR2 FQGTGA. As DNA, the CDR3 is TGTGCCAGCAGCTTAACCCTGGCTTCTAGCGGGGGTAGCACAGATACGCAGTATTTT. This sequence encodes CASSLTLASSGGSTDTQYF.

V gene TRBV28 combines with J gene TRBJ2-1; D gene ambiguous. The V gene lost 4 bases and the J gene lost 7 bases, with 17 bases spanning the gap. This CDR3 has 15 residues. CDR1 is MDHEN, CDR2 SYDVKM, per germline. CDR3 in amino acids: CASSSGVGPNNEQFF. CDR3 nucleotide sequence: TGTGCCAGCAGTTCTGGAGTTGGCCCGAATAATGAGCAGTTCTTC.